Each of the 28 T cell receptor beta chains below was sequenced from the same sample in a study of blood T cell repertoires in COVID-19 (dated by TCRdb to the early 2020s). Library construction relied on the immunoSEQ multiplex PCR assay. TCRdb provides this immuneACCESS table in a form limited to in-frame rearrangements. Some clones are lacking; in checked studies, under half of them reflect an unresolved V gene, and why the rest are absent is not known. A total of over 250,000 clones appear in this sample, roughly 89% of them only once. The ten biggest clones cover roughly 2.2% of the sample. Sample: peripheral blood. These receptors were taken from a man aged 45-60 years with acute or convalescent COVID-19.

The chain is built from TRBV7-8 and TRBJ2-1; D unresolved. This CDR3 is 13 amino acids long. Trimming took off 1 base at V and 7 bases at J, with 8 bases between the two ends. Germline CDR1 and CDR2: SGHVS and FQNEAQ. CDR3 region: CASSLGLVNEQFF. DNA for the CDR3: TGTGCCAGCAGCTTAGGGCTGGTAAATGAGCAGTTCTTC.

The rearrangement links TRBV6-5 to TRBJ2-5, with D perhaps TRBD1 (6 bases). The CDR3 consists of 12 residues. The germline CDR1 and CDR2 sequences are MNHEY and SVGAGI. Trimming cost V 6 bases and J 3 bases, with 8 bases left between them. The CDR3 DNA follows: TGTGCCAGCAGGCAGGGGAAAGAGACCCAGTACTTC. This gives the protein CASRQGKETQYF.

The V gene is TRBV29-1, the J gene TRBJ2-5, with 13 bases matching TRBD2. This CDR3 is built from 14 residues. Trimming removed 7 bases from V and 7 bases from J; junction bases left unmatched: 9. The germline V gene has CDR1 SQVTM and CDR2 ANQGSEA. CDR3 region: CSALGLAGIGTQYF. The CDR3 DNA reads TGCAGCGCGCTGGGACTAGCGGGGATCGGGACCCAGTACTTC.

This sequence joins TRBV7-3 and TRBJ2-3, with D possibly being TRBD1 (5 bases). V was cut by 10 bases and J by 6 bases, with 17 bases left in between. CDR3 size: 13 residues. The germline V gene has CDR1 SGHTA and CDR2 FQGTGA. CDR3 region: CATTPGYGDTQYF. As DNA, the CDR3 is TGTGCCACTACTCCAGGGTATGGGGATACGCAGTATTTT.

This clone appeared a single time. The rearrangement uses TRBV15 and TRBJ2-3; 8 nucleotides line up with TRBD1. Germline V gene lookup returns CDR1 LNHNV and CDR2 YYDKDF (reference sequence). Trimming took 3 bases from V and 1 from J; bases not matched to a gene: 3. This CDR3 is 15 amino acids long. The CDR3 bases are TGTGCCACCAGCAGGGCGGACAGGGGCACAGATACGCAGTATTTT. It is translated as CATSRADRGTDTQYF.

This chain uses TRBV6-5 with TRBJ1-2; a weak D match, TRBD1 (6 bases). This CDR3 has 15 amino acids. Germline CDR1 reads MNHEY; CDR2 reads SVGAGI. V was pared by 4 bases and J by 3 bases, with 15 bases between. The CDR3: CASSSLATGYYGYTF. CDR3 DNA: TGTGCCAGCAGTTCTCTCGCGACAGGTTACTATGGCTACACCTTC.

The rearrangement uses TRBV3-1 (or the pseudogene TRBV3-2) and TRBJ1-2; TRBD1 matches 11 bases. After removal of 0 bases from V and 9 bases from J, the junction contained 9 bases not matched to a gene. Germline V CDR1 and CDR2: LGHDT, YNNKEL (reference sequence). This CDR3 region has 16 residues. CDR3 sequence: CASSQELRTGGLSYTF. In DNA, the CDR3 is TGTGCCAGCAGCCAAGAGCTTAGGACAGGGGGCTTGAGCTACACCTTC.

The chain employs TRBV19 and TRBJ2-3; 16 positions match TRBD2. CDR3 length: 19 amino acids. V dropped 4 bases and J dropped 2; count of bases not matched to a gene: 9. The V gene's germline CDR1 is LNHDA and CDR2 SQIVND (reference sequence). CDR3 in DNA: TGTGCCAGTAGTAAATCGGGACTAGCGGGGGGGCGAACCACAGATACGCAGTATTTT. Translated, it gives CASSKSGLAGGRTTDTQYF.

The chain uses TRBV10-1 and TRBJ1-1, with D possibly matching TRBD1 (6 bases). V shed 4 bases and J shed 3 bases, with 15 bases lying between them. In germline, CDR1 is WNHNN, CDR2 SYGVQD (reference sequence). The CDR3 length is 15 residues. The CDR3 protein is CASSARGRGDTEAFF. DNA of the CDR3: TGCGCCAGCAGTGCCAGGGGCCGGGGGGACACTGAAGCTTTCTTT.

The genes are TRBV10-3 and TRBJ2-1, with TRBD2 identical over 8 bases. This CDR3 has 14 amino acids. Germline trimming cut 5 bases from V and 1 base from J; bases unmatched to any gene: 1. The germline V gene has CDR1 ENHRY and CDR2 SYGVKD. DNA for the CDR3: TGTGCCATCAGTCGGGGGGGTTCCTACAATGAGCAGTTCTTC. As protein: CAISRGGSYNEQFF.

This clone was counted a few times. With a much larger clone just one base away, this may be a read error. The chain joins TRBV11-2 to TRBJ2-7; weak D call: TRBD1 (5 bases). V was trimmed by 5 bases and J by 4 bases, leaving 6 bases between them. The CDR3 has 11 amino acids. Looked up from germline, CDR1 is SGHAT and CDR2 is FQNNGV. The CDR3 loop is CASSPGYEQYF. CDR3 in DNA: TGTGCCAGCAGCCCAGGGTACGAGCAGTACTTC.

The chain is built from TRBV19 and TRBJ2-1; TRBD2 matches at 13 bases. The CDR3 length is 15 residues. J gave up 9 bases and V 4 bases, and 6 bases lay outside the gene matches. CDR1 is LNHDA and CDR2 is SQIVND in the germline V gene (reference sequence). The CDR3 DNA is TGTGCCAGTAGTACGACTAGCGGGGGGCTCAGTGAGCAGTTCTTC. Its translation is CASSTTSGGLSEQFF. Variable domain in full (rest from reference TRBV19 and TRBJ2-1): DGGITQSPKYLFRKEGQNVTLSCEQNLNHDAMYWYRQDPGQGLRLIYYSQIVNDFQKGDIAEGYSVSREKKESFPLTVTSAQKNPTAFYLCASSTTSGGLSEQFFGPGTRLTVL.

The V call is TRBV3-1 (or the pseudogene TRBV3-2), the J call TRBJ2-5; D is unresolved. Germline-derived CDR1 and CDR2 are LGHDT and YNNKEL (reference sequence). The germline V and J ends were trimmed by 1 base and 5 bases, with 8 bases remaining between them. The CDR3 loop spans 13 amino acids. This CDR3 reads CASSQVSTETQYF. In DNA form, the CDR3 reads TGTGCCAGCAGCCAAGTCAGTACGGAGACCCAGTACTTC.

The CDR3 loop is CASSLEYSNEKLFF. Written as DNA, the CDR3 is TGTGCCAGCAGCTTAGAGTACTCTAATGAAAAACTGTTTTTT. The gene calls are TRBV7-8 and TRBJ1-4; D is unclear. CDR1 and CDR2 (germline): SGHVS, FQNEAQ. The CDR3 has 14 amino acids. Trimming took 1 base from V and 3 from J, leaving 6 bases between them.

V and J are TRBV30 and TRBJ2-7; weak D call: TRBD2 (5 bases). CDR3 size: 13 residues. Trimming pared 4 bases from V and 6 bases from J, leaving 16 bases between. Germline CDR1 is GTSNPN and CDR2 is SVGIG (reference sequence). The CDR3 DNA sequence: TGTGCCTGGATCTTGGGCGGAGGAGGCGAGCAGTACTTC. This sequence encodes CAWILGGGGEQYF.

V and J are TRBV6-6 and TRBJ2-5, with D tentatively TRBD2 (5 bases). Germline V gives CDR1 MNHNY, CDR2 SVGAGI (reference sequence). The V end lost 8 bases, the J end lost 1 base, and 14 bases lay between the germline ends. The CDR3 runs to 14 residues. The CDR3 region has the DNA TGTGCCAGCGAACGACCCCGGGGCCAAGAGACCCAGTACTTC. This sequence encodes CASERPRGQETQYF.

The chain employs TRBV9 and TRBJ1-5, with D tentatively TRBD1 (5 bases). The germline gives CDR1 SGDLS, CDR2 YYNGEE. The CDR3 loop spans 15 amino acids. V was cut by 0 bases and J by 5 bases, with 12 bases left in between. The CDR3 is CASSVEGAKDQPQHF. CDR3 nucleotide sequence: TGTGCCAGCAGCGTAGAAGGGGCCAAGGATCAGCCCCAGCATTTT.

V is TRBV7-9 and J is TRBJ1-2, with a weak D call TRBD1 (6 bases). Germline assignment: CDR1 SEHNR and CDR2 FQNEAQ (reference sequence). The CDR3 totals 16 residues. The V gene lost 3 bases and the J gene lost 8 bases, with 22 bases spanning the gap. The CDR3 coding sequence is TGTGCCAGCAGCTTGTTCCGACAGGCAGGACGGGGAGGCTACACCTTC. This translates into CASSLFRQAGRGGYTF.

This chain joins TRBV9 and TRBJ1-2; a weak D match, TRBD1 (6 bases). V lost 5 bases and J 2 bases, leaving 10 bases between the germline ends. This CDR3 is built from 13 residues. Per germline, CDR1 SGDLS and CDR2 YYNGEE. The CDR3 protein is CASSEGENYGYTF. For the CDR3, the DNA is TGTGCCAGCAGTGAGGGGGAAAACTATGGCTACACCTTC.

CDR3 DNA: TGTGCCAGCAGCCAAGATCGAAGGGGACAAAGGGCTTTCTTT. This codes for CASSQDRRGQRAFF. This chain connects TRBV14 to TRBJ1-1; a possible D gene is TRBD1 (6 bases). Germline V CDR1 and CDR2: SGHDN, FVKESK. V lost 0 bases and J lost 11, with 16 bases in between. There are 14 residues in the CDR3.

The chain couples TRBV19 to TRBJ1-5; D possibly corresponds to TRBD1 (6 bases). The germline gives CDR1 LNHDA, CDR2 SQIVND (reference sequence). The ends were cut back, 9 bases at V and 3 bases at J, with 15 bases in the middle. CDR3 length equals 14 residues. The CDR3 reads CASHDRRHNQPQHF. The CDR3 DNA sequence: TGTGCCAGCCATGACAGGCGGCACAATCAGCCCCAGCATTTT.

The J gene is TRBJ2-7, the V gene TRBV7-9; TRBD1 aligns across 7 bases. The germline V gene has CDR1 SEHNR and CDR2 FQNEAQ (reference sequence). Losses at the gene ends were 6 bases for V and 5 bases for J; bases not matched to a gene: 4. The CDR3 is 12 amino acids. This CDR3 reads CASRTDRDEQYF. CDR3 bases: TGTGCCAGCAGGACCGACAGGGACGAGCAGTACTTC.

CDR3 in DNA: TGTGCCAGCTCACCAAGGGAGGGTGTATACGAGCAGTACTTC. Translated: CASSPREGVYEQYF. The chain joins TRBV18 to TRBJ2-7, with TRBD2 identical over 7 bases. This CDR3 comprises 14 residues. CDR1 KGHSH and CDR2 LQKENI come from the germline V gene. The V gene end was trimmed by 2 bases and the J gene end by 4 bases; junction bases not matched to a gene: 5.

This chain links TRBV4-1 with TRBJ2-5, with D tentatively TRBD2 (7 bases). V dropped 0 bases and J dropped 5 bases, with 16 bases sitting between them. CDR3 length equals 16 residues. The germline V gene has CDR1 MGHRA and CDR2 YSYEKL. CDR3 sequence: CASSQDRGAWGETQYF. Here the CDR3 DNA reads TGCGCCAGCAGCCAAGATCGGGGGGCTTGGGGGGAGACCCAGTACTTC.

CDR3 sequence: CAIGETGMNSPLHF. Here the CDR3 DNA reads TGTGCCATCGGAGAGACAGGGATGAATTCACCCCTCCACTTT. The chain has TRBV10-3 and TRBJ1-6; 7 bases align to TRBD1. The CDR3 contains 14 residues. Germline values: CDR1 ENHRY, CDR2 SYGVKD. Germline trimming cut 8 bases from V and 7 bases from J; bases unmatched to any gene: 8.

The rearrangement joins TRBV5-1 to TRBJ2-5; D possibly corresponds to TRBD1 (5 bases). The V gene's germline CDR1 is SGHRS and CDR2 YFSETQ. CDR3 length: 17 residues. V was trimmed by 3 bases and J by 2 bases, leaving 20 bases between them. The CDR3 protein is CASSSVRFGAWQETQYF. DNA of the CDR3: TGCGCCAGCAGCTCGGTCCGATTTGGGGCGTGGCAAGAGACCCAGTACTTC.

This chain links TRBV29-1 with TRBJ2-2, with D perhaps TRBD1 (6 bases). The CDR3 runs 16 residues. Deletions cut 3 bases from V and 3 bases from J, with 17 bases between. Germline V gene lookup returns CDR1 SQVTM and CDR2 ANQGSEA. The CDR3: CSVEGFATGHTGELFF. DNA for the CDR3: TGCAGCGTTGAGGGATTTGCGACAGGTCACACCGGGGAGCTGTTTTTT.

CDR3: CASSPAGTSVKTQYF. The CDR3 nucleotides read TGTGCCAGCAGCCCCGCCGGGACTAGCGTTAAGACCCAGTACTTC. The genes are TRBV7-3 and TRBJ2-5; 10 nucleotides match TRBD2. CDR1 and CDR2 (germline): SGHTA, FQGTGA. The CDR3 consists of 15 residues. With V trimmed by 5 bases and J by 6 bases, 9 bases remained unmatched.